These 2 T cell receptor beta chains were sequenced from one sample in a study of OX40 agonist ivuxolimab in advanced cancers. Profiling relied on immunoSEQ multiplex PCR, and the TCRdb table lists in-frame clones only, not all of them. The data contain some 80,000 clones, over 85% of them seen just once; the ten biggest clones take up over 20%. Sequencing used CD4+ or CD8+ T cells sorted from blood, obtained in a trial of the OX40 agonist ivuxolimab. The receptors shown here come from an adult with an advanced solid tumor such as melanoma, head and neck, liver or kidney cancer.

The chain employs TRBV27 and TRBJ2-5, with TRBD1 matching over 9 bases. Germline assignment: CDR1 MNHEY and CDR2 SMNVEV (reference sequence). V shed 5 bases, J shed 5 bases, and the junction held 6 bases outside the gene matches. The length of the CDR3 is 14 residues. CDR3 protein: CASSTTGGPETQYF. The CDR3 region has the DNA TGTGCCAGCAGTACCACAGGGGGCCCGGAGACCCAGTACTTC.

The chain employs TRBV7-6 and TRBJ1-5; no firm D call. V lost 5 bases, J lost 7 bases, and 15 bases lay in between. The CDR3 runs 14 residues. The V gene's germline CDR1 is SGHVS and CDR2 FNYEAQ. This chain's CDR3 is CASSPTASEQPQHF. The CDR3 nucleotides read TGTGCCAGCAGCCCTACAGCCTCGGAGCAGCCCCAGCATTTT. Variable domain in full (rest from reference TRBV7-6 and TRBJ1-5): GAGVSQSPRYKVTKRGQDVALRCDPISGHVSLYWYRQALGQGPEFLTYFNYEAQQDKSGLPNDRFSAERPEGSISTLTIQRTEQRDSAMYRCASSPTASEQPQHFGDGTRLSIL.